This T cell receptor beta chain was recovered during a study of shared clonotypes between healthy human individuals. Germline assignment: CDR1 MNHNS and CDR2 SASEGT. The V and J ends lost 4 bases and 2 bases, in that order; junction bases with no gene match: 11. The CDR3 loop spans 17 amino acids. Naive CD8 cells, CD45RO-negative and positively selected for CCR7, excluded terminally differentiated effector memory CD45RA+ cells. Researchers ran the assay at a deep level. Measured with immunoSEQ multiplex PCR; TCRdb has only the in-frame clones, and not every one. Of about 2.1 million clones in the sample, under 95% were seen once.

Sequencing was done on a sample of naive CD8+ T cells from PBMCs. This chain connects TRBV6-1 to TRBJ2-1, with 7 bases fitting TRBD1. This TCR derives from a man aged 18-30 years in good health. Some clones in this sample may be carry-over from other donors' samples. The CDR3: CASSATRGRSPYNEQFF. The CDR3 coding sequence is TGTGCCAGCAGTGCCACGAGGGGGCGAAGCCCCTACAATGAGCAGTTCTTC.